These T cell receptor beta chains were read from a single sample in a study of response to subunit inactivated influenza vaccine. In TCRdb, the RT-PCR reads were re-called with MiXCR into one record per CDR3 protein. The data contain approximately 530,000 distinct CDR3 sequences, 10% to 15% of them singletons. Material: PBMCs from blood, obtained roughly 47 days after vaccination. Receptors originate from a man aged 50-60 years who received an inactivated influenza vaccine. Both conserved end residues are part of each CDR3. D genes are given only for firm matches. A clone size is listed for some rows: how often the clone was seen (once, few, many), or a class if it is expanded.

V gene	D gene	clone size	J gene	CDR3 protein	CDR3 DNA
TRBV7-2	.	few	TRBJ2-1	CASRLDPRGEQFF	TGTGCCAGCAGACTAGACCCCCGCGGGGAGCAGTTCTTC
TRBV6-1	TRBD2	few	TRBJ2-1	CASRVSGGLYNEQFF	TGTGCCAGCAGAGTTAGCGGGGGCCTCTACAATGAGCAGTTCTTC
TRBV12-3/TRBV12-4	.	.	TRBJ2-3	CASRAGGRSTDTQYF	TGTGCCAGCAGAGCCGGGGGCCGAAGCACAGATACGCAGTATTTT
TRBV7-9	TRBD1	few	TRBJ2-5	CASSLEGTGSETQYF	TGTGCCAGCAGCTTAGAAGGGACAGGGTCAGAGACCCAGTACTTC
TRBV11-2	.	many	TRBJ2-7	CASRDPGRDHEQYF	TGTGCCAGCAGGGATCCCGGACGGGACCACGAGCAGTACTTC
TRBV5-1	.	few	TRBJ2-7	CASSLTGRSSYEQYF	TGCGCCAGCAGCTTGACGGGGAGGAGCTCCTACGAGCAGTACTTC
TRBV30	.	few	TRBJ2-6	CAWSKSKGYSGANVLTF	TGTGCCTGGAGCAAAAGTAAGGGCTATTCTGGGGCCAACGTCCTGACTTTC
TRBV5-1	.	.	TRBJ2-5	CASSVGTGETQYF	TGCGCCAGCAGCGTGGGGACCGGGGAGACCCAGTACTTC
TRBV12-3/TRBV12-4	.	few	TRBJ2-2	CASSRLVNTGELFF	TGTGCCAGCAGTCGCTTGGTAAACACCGGGGAGCTGTTTTTT
TRBV29-1	TRBD1	.	TRBJ2-3	CSVEARDREGTDTQYF	TGCAGCGTTGAAGCCCGGGACAGGGAGGGTACAGATACGCAGTATTTT
TRBV20-1	.	few	TRBJ2-1	CSARRTGGAYNEQFF	TGCAGTGCAAGACGAACAGGGGGGGCCTACAATGAGCAGTTCTTC
TRBV9	.	.	TRBJ1-3	CASSVDSGSGNTIYF	TGTGCCAGCAGCGTAGACTCGGGATCTGGAAACACCATATATTTT
TRBV6-6	TRBD2	.	TRBJ2-1	CASSYPRGTSGAEGVYNEQFF	TGTGCCAGCAGTTACCCCAGGGGGACTAGCGGAGCGGAGGGAGTCTACAATGAGCAGTTCTTC
TRBV10-3	TRBD1	many	TRBJ2-7	CAISWGQGNEQYF	TGTGCCATCAGCTGGGGACAGGGTAACGAGCAGTACTTC
TRBV12-3/TRBV12-4	TRBD2	few	TRBJ2-7	CASSFQGGNYEQYF	TGTGCCAGCAGTTTTCAGGGAGGGAACTACGAGCAGTACTTC
TRBV5-1	.	few	TRBJ2-5	CASSLSTPDRETQYF	TGCGCCAGCAGCTTGTCGACACCGGACCGGGAGACCCAGTACTTC
TRBV29-1	.	few	TRBJ2-7	CSVVSPGQFPYEQYF	TGCAGCGTTGTTAGCCCAGGACAATTCCCCTACGAGCAGTACTTC